This T cell receptor beta chain was sequenced during a study of T cell responses to AZD1222 COVID-19 vaccine. Some clones are missing from TCRdb's copy, which holds only in-frame ones; the method was immunoSEQ multiplex PCR. Of about 170,000 clones in the sample, over 75% are singletons; the top ten hold about 1.4%. From germline, CDR1 is MGHDK and CDR2 SYGVNS. CDR3 length: 16 residues. Trimming shortened V by 1 base and J by 5 bases, and 14 bases separated the two germline ends. This clonotype originated in an adult in good health. V gene TRBV25-1 combines with J gene TRBJ2-2; D is possibly TRBD1 or TRBD2 (5 bases each). The material sequenced was peripheral blood, taken on day 0 of AZD1222 vaccination. This CDR3 is CASSEWGLSGTGELFF. CDR3 coding DNA: TGTGCCAGCAGTGAATGGGGGTTGAGTGGGACCGGGGAGCTGTTTTTT.